This entry features one T cell receptor beta chain sequence. No antigen is known for it. This sample stems from a study of cytomegalovirus exposure and HLA in healthy donors. Study at large: An analysis done earlier identified 120 million or so unique TCR beta sequences from 200 million or so T cells.

It was with 60 Vbeta and 13 Jbeta primers that the PCR ran. Repertoires were generated with immunoSEQ multiplex PCR, while TCRdb's copy carries only in-frame clones and drops some. This sample's clone table lists about 90,000 clones. The CDR3 consists of 14 residues. J was trimmed by 4 bases and V by 8 bases; bases with no gene match: 11. The germline V gene has CDR1 SGHAT and CDR2 FQNNGV. Study outcomes and limitations: Several of the most significant clusters appeared linked to common viral pathogens, based on a later analysis. In a later analysis, at a false discovery rate of 0.05, approximately 18,000 TCR beta sequences were associated with HLA alleles.

This receptor was taken from a woman in her thirties in good health and CMV-seronegative. The sequencing input was PBMCs. The chain is built from TRBV11-2 and TRBJ2-7, with 7 positions matching TRBD1. The CDR3 loop reads CASCNTGTDYEQYF. The CDR3 region has the DNA TGTGCCAGCTGTAATACCGGGACAGATTACGAGCAGTACTTC.